This T cell receptor (beta chain) was sequenced in a study of T-cell reconstitution after alpha-beta-depleted transplantation in children (dated by TCRdb to the mid-2010s). The study in broad terms: The study quantitatively tracked T-cell immune reconstitution after TCRalphabeta/CD19-depleted allogeneic hematopoietic cell transplantation in children using TCR repertoire profiling. Broader findings and caveats from the paper: In some patients, the high TCRbeta diversity seen at day 60 was put down to recipient T cells and intrathymic progenitors that had survived conditioning. The apparently early recovery of alphabetaT-cell counts about two months after transplant reportedly depended on only several hundred rapidly expanded clones that came from non-depleted graft cells. Over subsequent months, a decline in hyperexpanded clone frequencies was noted, and after one year, T-cell counts and TCRbeta diversity were mostly ascribed to newly produced T cells.

The germline V gene supplies CDR1 LGHNA and CDR2 YSLEER. V is pared back by 0 bases and J by 1 base, with 10 bases lying between the germline termini. There are 15 amino acids in the CDR3, from cysteine to phenylalanine inclusive. Only the CDR3 DNA stays, 45 bases, in frame from base 1. Ten or more counts support this clonotype. Which antigen it targets is not known. Base quality data are lacking; no much larger clone is found one base away. Libraries were prepared through PCR. Sequencing took place on an Illumina HiSeq 2500. Molecular barcoding was employed in the preparation of TCR libraries, with unique molecular identifiers being used to normalize TCRbeta repertoire quantification. TCRdb applied fastp at Q25 and MiXCR to the public reads, then kept only in-frame beta chains. Entries are consolidated by CDR3 protein sequence, retaining the most common genes and DNA. The sample table contains around 30,000 distinct CDR3 sequences; only one count was recorded for about 7% of them. The ten top clones hold roughly 30% of the sample.

The meaning of the sample's time point label: day 60 (about 2 months) after transplantation. The treatment or condition tag for this specimen amounts to: allogeneic hematopoietic cell transplantation with graft depleted of TCRalphabeta T cells and CD19 B cells. The transplant recipients were children given TCRalphabeta/CD19-depleted allogeneic hematopoietic cell grafts. The chain joins TRBV4-3 to TRBJ2-7; TRBD1 is a possible D gene, resting on 5 matching bases. This TCR came from a child under two years old who had a stem cell transplant for acute myeloid leukemia, so the T cells may come from the graft donor. The sequencing here drew on peripheral blood, taken 60 days after TCRalphabeta/CD19-depleted stem cell transplant. The CDR3 sequence is CASSQDHQGSYEQYF. The nucleotides are TGCGCCAGCAGCCAAGATCACCAGGGATCCTACGAGCAGTACTTC.